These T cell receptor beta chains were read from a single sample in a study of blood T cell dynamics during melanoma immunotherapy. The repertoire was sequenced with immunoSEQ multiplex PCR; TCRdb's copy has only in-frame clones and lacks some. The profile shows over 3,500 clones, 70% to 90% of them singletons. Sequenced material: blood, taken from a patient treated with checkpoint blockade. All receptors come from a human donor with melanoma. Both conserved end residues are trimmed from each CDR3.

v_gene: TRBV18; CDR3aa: ASSPPSGRGPGMDIQY
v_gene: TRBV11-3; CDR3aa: ASSLASGGELF
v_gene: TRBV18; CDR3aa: ASSPSGGTYNEQF
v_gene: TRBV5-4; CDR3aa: ASSLLRYEQF
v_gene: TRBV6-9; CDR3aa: ASSKKYEQY
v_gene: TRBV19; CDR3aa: ASKAGPSSYEQY
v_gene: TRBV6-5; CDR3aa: ASSIQRNYGYT
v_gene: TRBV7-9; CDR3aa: ASSLAIGQGFWPQH
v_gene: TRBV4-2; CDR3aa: ASSFPGTNYGYT
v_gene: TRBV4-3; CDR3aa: ASSQATTGPGGTEAF
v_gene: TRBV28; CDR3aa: ASRRTGGIEKLF
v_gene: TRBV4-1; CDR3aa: ASSQLSEQF
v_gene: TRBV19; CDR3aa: ASTAAGKETQY
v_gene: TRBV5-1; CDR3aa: ASSLETGWSTEAF
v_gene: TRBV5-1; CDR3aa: ASRRGTQTDTQY